Listed below are T cell receptor beta chains from one sample, sequenced in a study of neurological immune-mediated disorders. TCRdb fed the 5' RACE reads into MiXCR, producing one record per CDR3 protein. The table lists roughly 57,000 distinct CDR3 sequences, 7.5% to 9.5% of them singletons. Input material: PBMCs. The source of these receptors is a woman aged 40 to 55 in good health. Both conserved end residues are part of each CDR3. Fields, in order: V gene, J gene, clone size, D gene, CDR3 protein, CDR3 DNA. The D gene is left open where the match is weak. Clone size is given for some rows only: seen once, a few or many times, or a class if the clone is expanded.

TRBV10-3,TRBJ2-3,many,.,CAISGTGEDTQYF,TGTGCCATCTCAGGAACCGGGGAAGATACGCAGTATTTT
TRBV5-1,TRBJ1-4,many,.,CASSLTGSFDEKLFF,TGCGCCAGCAGCCTGACAGGCTCCTTCGATGAAAAACTGTTTTTT
TRBV12-3/TRBV12-4,TRBJ2-5,many,TRBD1,CASRDRVGETQYF,TGTGCCAGCAGAGACAGGGTGGGGGAGACCCAGTACTTC
TRBV15,TRBJ2-1,medium-sized,.,CATSREPFSFGVSYNEQFF,TGTGCCACCAGCAGAGAACCCTTTTCGTTCGGGGTTTCCTACAATGAGCAGTTCTTC
TRBV6-5,TRBJ1-2,many,.,CASSLGEGGGYTF,TGTGCCAGCAGCCTCGGGGAGGGAGGCGGCTACACCTTC
TRBV20-1,TRBJ2-3,many,.,CSAREYSGTDTQYF,TGCAGTGCTAGAGAATATAGCGGCACAGATACGCAGTATTTT
TRBV29-1,TRBJ2-5,many,.,CSVKIGETQYF,TGCAGCGTTAAGATCGGGGAGACCCAGTACTTC
TRBV4-1,TRBJ1-1,many,.,CASSQERQLQAFF,TGCGCCAGCAGCCAAGAGCGGCAGCTTCAAGCTTTCTTT
TRBV4-1,TRBJ2-1,many,TRBD2,CASSQKPSGSSYNEQFF,TGCGCCAGCAGCCAAAAACCTAGCGGTAGCTCCTACAATGAGCAGTTCTTC
TRBV4-3,TRBJ1-4,many,TRBD1,CASSQDPRGQPRGEKLFF,TGCGCCAGCAGCCAAGATCCCCGGGGACAGCCTAGGGGAGAAAAACTGTTTTTT
TRBV4-3,TRBJ1-1,many,.,CASSPDRRMNTEAFF,TGCGCCAGCAGCCCGGACCGGAGAATGAACACTGAAGCTTTCTTT
TRBV14,TRBJ2-1,many,TRBD2,CASSQTGTSVHNEQFF,TGTGCCAGCAGCCAGACGGGGACTAGCGTACACAATGAGCAGTTCTTC
TRBV20-1,TRBJ1-5,many,.,CSASTGLYQPQHF,TGCAGTGCTAGCACCGGGCTGTATCAGCCCCAGCATTTT
TRBV12-3/TRBV12-4,TRBJ1-2,many,.,CASSLPSNYGYTF,TGTGCCAGCAGCTTACCTTCGAACTATGGCTACACCTTC
TRBV7-3,TRBJ2-3,once,.,CASGSRAADTQYF,TGTGCCAGCGGAAGTCGAGCTGCAGATACGCAGTATTTT
TRBV29-1,TRBJ2-2,many,.,CSVGQMNTGELFF,TGCAGCGTTGGACAGATGAACACCGGGGAGCTGTTTTTT
TRBV7-2,TRBJ2-1,many,.,CASSSTQGSEQFF,TGTGCCAGCAGCTCCACTCAGGGAAGTGAGCAGTTCTTC
TRBV7-2,TRBJ1-2,many,.,CASSPRWLDYGYTF,TGTGCCAGCAGCCCCAGGTGGTTGGACTATGGCTACACCTTC
TRBV12-3/TRBV12-4,TRBJ1-1,few,.,CASSFVLGRIHTEAFF,TGTGCCAGCAGTTTTGTTCTCGGACGGATACACACTGAAGCTTTCTTT
TRBV7-2,TRBJ2-3,many,.,CASSWTRDTQYF,TGTGCCAGCAGCTGGACGCGGGATACGCAGTATTTT
TRBV7-6,TRBJ1-5,.,.,CASSPTRDRMIPPQHF,TGTGCCAGCAGCCCTACCCGTGACAGAATGATTCCGCCCCAGCATTTT
TRBV9,TRBJ1-2,many,.,CASSVPGAGYTF,TGTGCCAGCAGCGTACCGGGGGCAGGCTACACCTTC
TRBV29-1,TRBJ2-7,.,.,CSVVERGTTYEQYF,TGCAGCGTTGTCGAACGGGGCACCACCTACGAGCAGTACTTC
TRBV20-1,TRBJ2-5,few,.,CSASHRALETQYF,TGCAGTGCTAGTCACAGGGCTTTGGAGACCCAGTACTTC
TRBV20-1,TRBJ2-7,many,TRBD1,CSARDWDRGYEQYF,TGCAGTGCTAGAGATTGGGACAGGGGCTACGAGCAGTACTTC
TRBV29-1,TRBJ2-1,many,TRBD2,CSAGTSGSSYNEQFF,TGCAGCGCTGGGACTAGCGGGAGCTCCTACAATGAGCAGTTCTTC
TRBV20-1,TRBJ2-5,many,.,CSARAYRDILETQYF,TGCAGTGCTAGAGCCTACAGGGACATTTTGGAGACCCAGTACTTC
TRBV5-8,TRBJ1-6,many,TRBD1,CASRPEGASNNSPLHF,TGTGCCAGCAGACCGGAGGGGGCGTCAAATAATTCACCCCTCCACTTT
TRBV12-3/TRBV12-4,TRBJ1-5,many,.,CASSSGPREKPQHF,TGTGCCAGCAGTTCGGGACCGAGGGAGAAGCCCCAGCATTTT
TRBV14,TRBJ2-7,many,.,CASSQDWNEQYF,TGTGCCAGCAGCCAAGACTGGAACGAGCAGTACTTC
TRBV5-1,TRBJ2-3,many,TRBD2,CASSSPGLAEEGPTDTQYF,TGCGCCAGCAGCTCTCCGGGACTAGCGGAGGAGGGTCCCACAGATACGCAGTATTTT
TRBV9,TRBJ2-7,many,TRBD2,CASSIGLASEQYF,TGTGCCAGCAGCATTGGACTAGCGAGTGAGCAGTACTTC
TRBV12-3/TRBV12-4,TRBJ2-3,many,TRBD2,CASTLAGPSTDTQYF,TGTGCCAGCACCTTAGCGGGACCTAGCACAGATACGCAGTATTTT
TRBV4-2,TRBJ2-1,many,.,CASSHDGLPSYNEQFF,TGTGCCAGCAGCCACGACGGACTACCTTCCTACAATGAGCAGTTCTTC
TRBV5-1,TRBJ2-1,many,.,CASSLEQGHYNEQFF,TGCGCCAGCAGCTTGGAACAGGGACATTACAATGAGCAGTTCTTC
TRBV10-2,TRBJ2-3,.,TRBD1,CASGGGTGSDTQYF,TGCGCCAGCGGCGGCGGGACAGGGTCAGATACGCAGTATTTT
TRBV12-3/TRBV12-4,TRBJ2-1,many,.,CASSPSAEQFF,TGTGCCAGCAGTCCTAGCGCTGAGCAGTTCTTC
TRBV3-1,TRBJ2-7,few,TRBD2,CASSGTRGKEQYF,TGTGCCAGCAGCGGGACTAGGGGTAAGGAGCAGTACTTC
TRBV7-8,TRBJ1-1,many,.,CASSLAIGSQNTEAFF,TGTGCCAGCAGCTTAGCGATCGGCAGCCAGAACACTGAAGCTTTCTTT
TRBV7-9,TRBJ2-2,many,TRBD1,CASSGGTGDTGELFF,TGTGCCAGCAGCGGCGGGACAGGGGATACCGGGGAGCTGTTTTTT
TRBV6-5,TRBJ2-5,many,.,CASSYMPEETQYF,TGTGCCAGCAGTTACATGCCCGAAGAGACCCAGTACTTC
TRBV20-1,TRBJ1-4,many,TRBD1,CSVRGGSNEKLFF,TGCAGTGTTAGAGGGGGCTCTAATGAAAAACTGTTTTTT
TRBV20-1,TRBJ1-4,few,.,CSARFQTEGKLFF,TGCAGTGCTAGGTTCCAGACCGAAGGAAAACTGTTTTTT
TRBV4-1,TRBJ2-5,many,TRBD2,CASSQVSGIRYF,TGCGCCAGCAGCCAAGTTAGCGGGATTCGGTACTTC
TRBV4-2,TRBJ2-1,many,TRBD1,CASQGQGVNEQFF,TGTGCCAGCCAGGGACAGGGGGTCAATGAGCAGTTCTTC
TRBV29-1,TRBJ1-3,many,TRBD1,CSAGDRGGGNTIYF,TGCAGCGCCGGTGACAGGGGTGGCGGAAACACCATATATTTT
TRBV9,TRBJ2-7,many,TRBD1,CASSVQTGDLYEQYF,TGTGCCAGCAGCGTACAGACAGGGGACCTCTACGAGCAGTACTTC
TRBV20-1,TRBJ2-3,many,TRBD2,CSARVTSGADTQYF,TGCAGTGCTAGAGTGACTAGCGGGGCAGATACGCAGTATTTT
TRBV5-5,TRBJ1-2,many,.,CASSPINPNYGYTF,TGTGCCAGCAGCCCGATAAATCCTAACTATGGCTACACCTTC
TRBV10-3,TRBJ2-1,many,.,CAISESDHRTYNPYNEQFF,TGTGCCATCAGTGAGTCGGACCACCGCACTTATAACCCCTACAATGAGCAGTTCTTC
TRBV6-2/TRBV6-3,TRBJ2-1,once,TRBD1,CARSYSPPGQGYNEQFF,TGTGCTAGAAGTTATAGCCCGCCGGGACAGGGGTACAATGAGCAGTTCTTC
TRBV7-2,TRBJ1-4,.,.,CASSLMAATNEKLFF,TGTGCCAGCAGCTTAATGGCAGCAACTAATGAAAAACTGTTTTTT
TRBV7-2,TRBJ2-3,many,.,CASSLARQNTDTQYF,TGTGCCAGCAGCTTAGCCCGACAGAACACAGATACGCAGTATTTT
TRBV6-5,TRBJ2-1,many,TRBD1,CASSGGDRGPYNEQFF,TGTGCCAGCAGTGGAGGGGACAGGGGGCCTTACAATGAGCAGTTCTTC
TRBV10-3,TRBJ2-7,many,.,CAIRGQGGYEQYF,TGTGCCATCAGAGGACAGGGAGGGTACGAGCAGTACTTC